This paragraph covers one TCR beta chain sequence. The data are from a study of OX40 agonist ivuxolimab in advanced cancers. Study-level information: Partial responses, seen in three patients, involved one hepatocellular carcinoma and two cutaneous melanomas.

The protocol was immunoSEQ multiplex PCR, while the TCRdb copy is restricted to in-frame clones and leaves out a portion. The sample contains fewer than 85,000 clones, 75% to 80% of which appear only once. Per the germline V gene, CDR1 is SNHLY and CDR2 is FYNNEI. J lost 3 bases, V lost 5 bases, and 7 bases had no gene match. The CDR3 sequence is 16 residues long. The source material was CD4+ or CD8+ T cells sorted from blood, sampled in a trial of the OX40 agonist ivuxolimab. The chain joins TRBV2 to TRBJ2-1; 10 bases align to TRBD1. This receptor was taken from an adult with an advanced solid tumor such as melanoma, head and neck, liver or kidney cancer. CDR3 residues: CASSWTGGSSYNEQFF. The DNA for the CDR3 is TGTGCCAGCAGTTGGACAGGGGGGTCAAGCTACAATGAGCAGTTCTTC.